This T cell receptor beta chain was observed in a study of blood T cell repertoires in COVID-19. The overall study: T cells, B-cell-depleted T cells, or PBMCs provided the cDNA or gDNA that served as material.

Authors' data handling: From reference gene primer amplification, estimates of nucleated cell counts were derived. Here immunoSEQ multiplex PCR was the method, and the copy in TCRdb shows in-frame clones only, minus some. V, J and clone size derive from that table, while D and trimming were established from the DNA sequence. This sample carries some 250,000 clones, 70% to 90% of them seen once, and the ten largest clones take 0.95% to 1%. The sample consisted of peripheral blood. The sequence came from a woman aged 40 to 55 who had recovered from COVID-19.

The CDR3 reads CASSLAGGKKLFF. CDR3 in DNA: TGTGCCAGCAGCTTGGCCGGGGGGAAAAAACTGTTTTTT. J is TRBJ1-4 and V is TRBV5-6; perhaps TRBD1 as D (5 bases). The length of the CDR3 is 13 residues. V was pared by 0 bases and J by 9 bases, with 9 bases between. The germline CDR1 and CDR2 sequences are SGHDT and YYEEEE. The entire variable domain, with the rest obtained from reference TRBV5-6 and TRBJ1-4, is as follows: DAGVTQSPTHLIKTRGQQVTLRCSPKSGHDTVSWYQQALGQGPQFIFQYYEEEERQRGNFPDRFSGHQFPNYSSELNVNALLLGDSALYLCASSLAGGKKLFFGSGTQLSVL.